The entry below gives a single T cell receptor beta chain sequence along with its context. In the original analysis: Using reference gene primer amplification, nucleated cell counts were estimated. Repertoires were generated with immunoSEQ multiplex PCR, while TCRdb's copy carries only in-frame clones and drops some. Clonal size and the V and J genes are those of that table, whereas D and trimming came from the DNA. The repertoire has 190,000 or so clones, approximately 87% of them found once; the top ten carry 0.6% to 1%. The data stem from a study of blood T cell repertoires in COVID-19. Study context: Samples came from the United States, Italy and Spain, spanning acute and convalescent COVID-19. PBMCs, B-cell-depleted T cells, or T cells were the source of the cDNA or gDNA that made up the material.

Germline CDR1 is MNHEY and CDR2 is SMNVEV (reference sequence). The length of the CDR3 is 13 residues. Trimming at V came to 3 bases and at J to 7 bases, leaving 3 bases not matched to a gene. J is TRBJ2-1 and V is TRBV27; 7 bases line up with TRBD1. This TCR was sampled from a woman between 65 and 79 years old with acute or convalescent COVID-19. The sequencing sample was made of peripheral blood. CDR3 region: CASSFEGANEQFF. The CDR3 nucleotides are TGTGCCAGCAGTTTTGAGGGGGCGAATGAGCAGTTCTTC.